This T cell receptor (beta chain) was profiled in a study of control samples from healthy donors and cancer patients. The assay was immunoSEQ multiplex PCR, and TCRdb's table has in-frame clones only and misses some. The sample shows under 95,000 clones, roughly nine tenths of them seen only once. CDR3 size: 15 residues. Looked up from germline, CDR1 is GTSNPN and CDR2 is SVGIG (reference sequence). Trimming removed 1 base at V and 4 bases at J, with 14 bases between. The origin of this receptor is a woman aged 25 to 45 in good health. The sample consisted of blood. This chain uses TRBV30 with TRBJ1-3; tentative D call: TRBD1 (5 bases). The CDR3 region is CAWSEQAIRGNTIYF. CDR3 bases: TGTGCCTGGAGTGAACAGGCAATAAGAGGAAACACCATATATTTT.